One and the same sample provided the 18 T cell receptor beta chains below, sequenced in a study of blood T cell repertoires in COVID-19. Here immunoSEQ multiplex PCR was the method, and the copy in TCRdb shows in-frame clones only, minus some. The sample has about 130,000 clones; around 90% are singletons. The sequencing input was peripheral blood. All receptors come from a man aged 45-65 years with active COVID-19.

This clone was observed a single time. Here the CDR3 DNA reads TGCGCCAGCAGCTGGGGTAGCAGGGGGCAAGAGACCCAGTACTTC. Its translation: CASSWGSRGQETQYF. This chain joins TRBV5-1 and TRBJ2-5; 7 positions match TRBD1. From germline, CDR1 is SGHRS and CDR2 YFSETQ. V lost 3 bases, J lost 2 bases, and 7 bases stayed unmatched. The CDR3 is 15 residues long.

The count of this clone is one. This chain links TRBV10-3 with TRBJ2-1; possibly TRBD2 for D (5 bases). V was shortened by 2 bases and J by 6 bases, with 14 bases between the two germline ends. This CDR3 has 15 residues. Germline V CDR1 and CDR2: ENHRY, SYGVKD. The CDR3 nucleotides read TGTGCCATCAGTGAGGCCGGACGGACTGCCAATGAGCAGTTCTTC. Translated, it gives CAISEAGRTANEQFF.

The chain employs TRBV7-9 and TRBJ2-6; D may be TRBD1 (6 bases). The CDR3 totals 17 residues. Germline CDR1 reads SEHNR; CDR2 reads FQNEAQ (reference sequence). Trimming removed 4 bases from V and 1 base from J, with 14 bases in between. The CDR3 coding sequence is TGTGCCAGCAGCTCCCCGGGACATACATCTGGGGCCAACGTCCTGACTTTC. As protein: CASSSPGHTSGANVLTF.

The chain carries TRBV2 and TRBJ2-2, with unresolved D. The CDR3 runs to 11 residues. V lost 11 bases and J 4 bases, leaving 8 bases between the germline ends. The germline V gene encodes CDR1 SNHLY and CDR2 FYNNEI. CDR3 nucleotide sequence: TGTGCCTCCTGGGCCACCGGGGAGCTGTTTTTT. This sequence encodes CASWATGELFF. The complete variable domain, with remaining parts taken from reference TRBV2 and TRBJ2-2, reads EPEVTQTPSHQVTQMGQEVILRCVPISNHLYFYWYRQILGQKVEFLVSFYNNEISEKSEIFDDQFSVERPDGSNFTLKIRSTKLEDSAMYFCASWATGELFFGEGSRLTVL.

The chain links TRBV12-3 or TRBV12-4 to TRBJ2-1, with a weak D call TRBD2 (6 bases). Trimming took 6 bases from V and 15 from J, leaving 18 bases between them. The CDR3 totals 12 residues. The DNA of the CDR3 is TGTGCCAGCAGCTTCGCTTCGGGACTGCCGTTCTTC. It encodes CASSFASGLPFF.

The chain recombines TRBV14 with TRBJ1-2, with D possibly TRBD1 on 6 matching bases. Trimming stripped 3 bases from V and 7 bases from J, with 12 bases between. Germline CDR1 SGHDN, CDR2 FVKESK. There are 13 residues in the CDR3. The CDR3 nucleotides are TGTGCCAGCAGCCAGCAACAGGGATCTGGCTACACCTTC. Its translation is CASSQQQGSGYTF.

The chain carries TRBV15 and TRBJ1-1, with 8 bases aligning to TRBD1. CDR1 and CDR2 (germline): LNHNV, YYDKDF (reference sequence). This CDR3 contains 15 residues. J lost 2 bases, V lost 5 bases, and 7 bases had no gene match. Here the CDR3 DNA reads TGTGCCACCAGCCGCACCCAGGGGGCCAACACTGAAGCTTTCTTT. Its protein is CATSRTQGANTEAFF. Combining the CDR3 with reference TRBV15 and TRBJ1-1 gives the whole variable domain DAMVIQNPRYQVTQFGKPVTLSCSQTLNHNVMYWYQQKSSQAPKLLFHYYDKDFNNEADTPDNFQSRRPNTSFCFLDIRSPGLGDTAMYLCATSRTQGANTEAFFGQGTRLTVV.

The rearrangement links TRBV18 to TRBJ1-5; D may be TRBD1 (5 bases). CDR1 KGHSH and CDR2 LQKENI come from the germline V gene. This CDR3 contains 15 residues. V lost 3 bases and J lost 3, with 12 bases in between. Here the CDR3 reads CASSPSAGINQPQHF. Written as DNA, the CDR3 is TGTGCCAGCTCACCTTCCGCAGGGATCAATCAGCCCCAGCATTTT.

The genes are TRBV29-1 and TRBJ2-1, with D maybe TRBD2 (6 bases). V was shortened by 1 base and J by 8 bases, with 27 bases between the two germline ends. This CDR3 region has 18 residues. CDR1 SQVTM and CDR2 ANQGSEA come from the germline V gene. The CDR3 bases are TGCAGCGTTGAAGCCCTCTCTAGGGACTTCTTCGAGGTGGATGAGCAGTTCTTC. It translates to CSVEALSRDFFEVDEQFF.

This clone was seen once. This chain's CDR3 is CASSSLLAAQDTQYF. The CDR3 bases are TGTGCCAGCAGCTCTCTACTGGCGGCTCAAGATACGCAGTATTTT. The chain joins TRBV11-2 to TRBJ2-3; no clear D. This CDR3 region has 15 residues. Germline V gene sequence: CDR1 SGHAT, CDR2 FQNNGV. Trimming pared 4 bases from V and 5 bases from J, leaving 16 bases between.

This clone appeared a single time. The chain combines TRBV14 with TRBJ2-3; 8 positions match TRBD1. J lost 3 bases, V lost 5 bases, and 4 bases had no gene match. This CDR3 is built from 14 residues. Per germline, CDR1 SGHDN and CDR2 FVKESK. CDR3 nucleotides: TGTGCCAGCAGCACCGGACAGGGAACAGATACGCAGTATTTT. Translation: CASSTGQGTDTQYF.

CDR3 amino acids: CASSPGGRTDTQYF. CDR3 nucleotide sequence: TGTGCCAGCAGTCCCGGGGGGCGCACAGATACGCAGTATTTT. The genes are TRBV11-3 and TRBJ2-3, with D perhaps matching TRBD2 (7 bases). The ends were cut back, 6 bases at V and 1 base at J, with 11 bases in the middle. This CDR3 is 14 amino acids long. In germline, CDR1 is SGHNT, CDR2 YENEEA.

A single count supports this clone. The rearrangement uses TRBV27 and TRBJ2-3; 9 bases line up with TRBD2. Per germline, CDR1 MNHEY and CDR2 SMNVEV (reference sequence). The length of the CDR3 is 17 residues. V lost 6 bases to trimming and J lost 6 bases; unmatched junction nucleotides: 16. The CDR3 reads CASSTEGIAGVGDTQYF. The CDR3, as DNA: TGTGCCAGCAGCACGGAGGGAATAGCGGGAGTAGGGGATACGCAGTATTTT.

This sequence joins TRBV19 and TRBJ1-3; D remains unclear. Germline CDR1 LNHDA, CDR2 SQIVND (reference sequence). This CDR3 has 13 amino acids. Trimming removed 7 bases at V and 0 bases at J, with 7 bases between. In nucleotides, the CDR3 is TGTGCCAGTACGGACTTCTCTGGAAACACCATATATTTT. Protein product: CASTDFSGNTIYF.

This chain uses TRBV5-1 with TRBJ1-3; D is possibly TRBD1 (6 bases). Trimming cost V 5 bases and J 4 bases, with 13 bases left between them. The germline V gene has CDR1 SGHRS and CDR2 YFSETQ. The CDR3 totals 14 residues. CDR3 DNA: TGCGCCAGCAGGGACGGGACACCCGGAAACACCATATATTTT. Protein: CASRDGTPGNTIYF.

This clone was seen just once. The rearrangement links TRBV5-6 to TRBJ2-7; 10 positions match TRBD2. CDR3 length equals 16 residues. The V and J ends lost 4 bases and 3 bases, in that order; junction bases with no gene match: 10. Germline V gives CDR1 SGHDT, CDR2 YYEEEE. This CDR3 reads CASSKPSSGGHYEQYF. The CDR3, as DNA: TGTGCCAGCAGCAAGCCTTCTAGCGGGGGTCACTACGAGCAGTACTTC.

The chain joins TRBV6-6 to TRBJ1-1, with a weak D call TRBD1 (6 bases). This CDR3 region has 15 residues. Germline loops: CDR1 MNHNY, CDR2 SVGAGI (reference sequence). Deletions cut 4 bases from V and 0 bases from J, with 12 bases between. The chain's CDR3 is CASSFHRAVNTEAFF. CDR3 DNA sequence: TGTGCCAGCAGTTTCCACAGGGCGGTGAACACTGAAGCTTTCTTT.

CDR3 sequence reads: CASSYYSNQPQHF. For the CDR3, the DNA is TGTGCCAGCAGCTATTATAGCAATCAGCCCCAGCATTTT. The chain combines TRBV5-5 with TRBJ1-5; the D is unclear. The CDR3 is 13 amino acids. V was cut by 3 bases and J by 0 bases, with 4 bases left in between. Germline-derived CDR1 and CDR2 are SGHKS and YYEKEE (reference sequence).